This T cell receptor (beta chain) was retrieved from a study of identical twins. This clonotype showed up just a few times. V lost 5 bases and J 12 bases, leaving 26 bases between the germline ends. CDR1 and CDR2 from the germline V gene are DFQATT and SNEGSKA (reference sequence). The CDR3 spans 15 residues. A single record per CDR3 protein comes from TCRdb applying MiXCR to the 5' RACE reads. The table records hundreds of thousands of distinct CDR3 sequences, 9% to 15% of them present only once. These data were also filed under a second study, of yellow fever vaccine responses in identical twins.

This receptor was obtained from a woman aged 18-29 years in good health. This chain joins TRBV20-1 and TRBJ2-1; the D gene is possibly TRBD2 (5 bases). Sequenced material: PBMCs. The CDR3 region is CSASSIEGIFGRQFF. The CDR3 nucleotides read TGCAGTGCTTCATCGATTGAGGGCATATTCGGTCGGCAGTTCTTC.